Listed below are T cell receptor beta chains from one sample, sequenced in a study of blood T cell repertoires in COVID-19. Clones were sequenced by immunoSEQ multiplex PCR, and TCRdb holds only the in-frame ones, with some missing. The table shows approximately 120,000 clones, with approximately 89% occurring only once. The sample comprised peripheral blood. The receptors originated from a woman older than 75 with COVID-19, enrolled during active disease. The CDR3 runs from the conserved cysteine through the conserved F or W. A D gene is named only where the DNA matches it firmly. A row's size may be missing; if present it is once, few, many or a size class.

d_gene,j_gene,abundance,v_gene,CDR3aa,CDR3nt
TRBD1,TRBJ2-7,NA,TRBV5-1,CASSIAGTGGSEQYF,TGCGCCAGCAGCATTGCCGGGACAGGGGGCTCCGAGCAGTACTTC
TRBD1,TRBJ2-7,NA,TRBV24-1,CATSDPRTGGYEQYF,TGTGCCACCAGTGACCCTCGGACAGGGGGCTACGAGCAGTACTTC
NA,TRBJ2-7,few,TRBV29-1,CSVEGQGTTEQYF,TGCAGCGTTGAAGGTCAGGGTACTACCGAGCAGTACTTC
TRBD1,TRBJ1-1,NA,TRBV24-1,CATSDSRTGSNTEAFF,TGTGCCACCAGTGATTCAAGGACAGGTTCGAACACTGAAGCTTTCTTT
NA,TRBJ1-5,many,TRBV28,CASSLRQRIPQHF,TGTGCCAGCAGTTTAAGACAGAGAATACCCCAGCATTTT
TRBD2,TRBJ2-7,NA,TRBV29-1,CSVAEGLGDYEQYF,TGCAGCGTTGCCGAGGGACTAGGGGATTACGAGCAGTACTTC
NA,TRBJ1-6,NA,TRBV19,CASSSRSSYNSPLHF,TGTGCCAGTAGTTCTCGGAGCTCCTATAATTCACCCCTCCACTTT
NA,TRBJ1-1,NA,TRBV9,CASSVTVENTEAFF,TGTGCCAGCAGCGTGACAGTAGAGAACACTGAAGCTTTCTTT
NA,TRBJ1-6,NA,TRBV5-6,CASSLDWGLGSPLHF,TGTGCCAGCAGCTTGGATTGGGGGCTGGGTTCACCCCTCCACTTT
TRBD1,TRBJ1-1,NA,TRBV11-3,CASSPRTGAENTEAFF,TGTGCCAGCAGCCCTCGGACAGGGGCGGAGAACACTGAAGCTTTCTTT
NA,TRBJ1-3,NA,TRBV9,CASSVPGRNTIYF,TGTGCCAGCAGCGTCCCTGGCAGGAACACCATATATTTT
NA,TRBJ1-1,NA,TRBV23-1,CASSHRGLPMNTEAFF,TGCGCCAGCAGTCACCGGGGACTCCCCATGAACACTGAAGCTTTCTTT
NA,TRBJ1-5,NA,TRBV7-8,CASSLGDRTLNQPQHF,TGTGCCAGCAGCTTAGGCGACAGGACCTTGAATCAGCCCCAGCATTTT
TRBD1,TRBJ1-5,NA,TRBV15,CATSRGHQDRVNQPQHF,TGTGCCACCAGCAGAGGTCATCAGGACAGGGTTAATCAGCCCCAGCATTTT
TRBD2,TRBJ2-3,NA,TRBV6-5,CASSLGGRTDTQYF,TGTGCCAGCAGTTTAGGCGGGAGGACAGATACGCAGTATTTT
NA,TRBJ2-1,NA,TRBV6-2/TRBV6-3,CASSHSGPTREQFF,TGTGCCAGCAGCCACTCAGGGCCGACGAGAGAGCAGTTCTTC
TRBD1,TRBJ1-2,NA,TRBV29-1,CSGGTGEGGYTF,TGCAGTGGCGGGACAGGGGAAGGCGGCTACACCTTC
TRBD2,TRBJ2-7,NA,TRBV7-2,CASSSQAGESYEQYF,TGTGCCAGCAGCTCGCAAGCGGGAGAAAGCTACGAGCAGTACTTC
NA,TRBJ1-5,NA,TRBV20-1,CSASRGDQPQHF,TGCAGTGCTAGTCGGGGGGATCAGCCCCAGCATTTT
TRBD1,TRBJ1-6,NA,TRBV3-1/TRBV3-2,CASSLGTGPSSYNSPLHF,TGTGCCAGCAGCCTCGGGACAGGCCCTAGCTCCTATAATTCACCCCTCCACTTT
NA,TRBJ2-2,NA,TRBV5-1,CASSLGSNTGELFF,TGCGCCAGCAGCTTGGGTAGCAACACCGGGGAGCTGTTTTTT
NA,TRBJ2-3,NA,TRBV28,CASSTRSRTDTQYF,TGTGCCAGCAGTACAAGATCGAGGACAGATACGCAGTATTTT
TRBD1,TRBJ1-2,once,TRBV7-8,CASSSGDSVYGYTF,TGTGCCAGCAGCTCGGGGGACAGTGTCTATGGCTACACCTTC
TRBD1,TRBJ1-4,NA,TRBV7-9,CASSLSTGGSWEKLFF,TGTGCCAGCAGCCTATCTACAGGGGGCTCTTGGGAAAAACTGTTTTTT
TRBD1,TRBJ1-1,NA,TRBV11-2,CASSLGAGQGAEAFF,TGTGCCAGCAGCTTAGGGGCAGGACAGGGGGCTGAAGCTTTCTTT
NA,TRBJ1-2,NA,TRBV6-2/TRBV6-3,CASSSLRGLDYGYTF,TGTGCCAGCAGTTCCCTTCGAGGCTTAGACTATGGCTACACCTTC
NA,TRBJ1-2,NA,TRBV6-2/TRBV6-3,CASSYRDSPALGGYTF,TGTGCCAGCAGTTACAGGGACTCCCCGGCTTTAGGAGGCTACACCTTC
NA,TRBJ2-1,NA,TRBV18,CASSPMTGRGEQFF,TGTGCCAGCTCACCAATGACTGGGAGGGGGGAGCAGTTCTTC
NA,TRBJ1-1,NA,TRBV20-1,CSARGAGGAFF,TGCAGTGCTAGAGGCGCAGGAGGGGCTTTCTTT
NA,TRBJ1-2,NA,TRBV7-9,CASSLFDVRGDGYTF,TGTGCCAGCAGCTTATTTGACGTCCGGGGAGATGGCTACACCTTC
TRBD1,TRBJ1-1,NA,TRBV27,CASSPQGASVFGAFF,TGTGCCAGCAGTCCACAGGGGGCTAGTGTTTTCGGAGCTTTCTTT
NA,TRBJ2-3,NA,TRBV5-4,CASSPRGSAIDTQYF,TGTGCCAGCAGCCCACGCGGGTCCGCCATAGATACGCAGTATTTT